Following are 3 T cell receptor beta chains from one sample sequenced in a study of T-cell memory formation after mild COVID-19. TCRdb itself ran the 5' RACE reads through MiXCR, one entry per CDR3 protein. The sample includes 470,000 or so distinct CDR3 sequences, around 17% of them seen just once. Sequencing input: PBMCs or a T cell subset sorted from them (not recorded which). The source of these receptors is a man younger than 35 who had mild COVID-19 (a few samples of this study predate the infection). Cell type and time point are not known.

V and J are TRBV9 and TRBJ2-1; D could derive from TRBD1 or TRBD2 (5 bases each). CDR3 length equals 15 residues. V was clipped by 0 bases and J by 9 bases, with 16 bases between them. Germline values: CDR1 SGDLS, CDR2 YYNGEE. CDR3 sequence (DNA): TGTGCCAGCAGCGTAGGAGTTTCAGGGAGTGGTGAGCAGTTCTTC. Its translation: CASSVGVSGSGEQFF.

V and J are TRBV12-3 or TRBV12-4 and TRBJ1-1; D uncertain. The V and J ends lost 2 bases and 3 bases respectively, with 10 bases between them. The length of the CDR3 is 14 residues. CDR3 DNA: TGTGCCAGCAGTTTATGGCCCGGCGACACTGAAGCTTTCTTT. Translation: CASSLWPGDTEAFF.

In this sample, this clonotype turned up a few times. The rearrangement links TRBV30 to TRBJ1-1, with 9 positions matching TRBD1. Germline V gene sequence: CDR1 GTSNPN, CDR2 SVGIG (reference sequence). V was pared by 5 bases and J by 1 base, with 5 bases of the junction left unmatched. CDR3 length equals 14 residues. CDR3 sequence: CAWGTGIKNTEAFF. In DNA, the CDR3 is TGTGCCTGGGGGACAGGGATAAAGAACACTGAAGCTTTCTTT.